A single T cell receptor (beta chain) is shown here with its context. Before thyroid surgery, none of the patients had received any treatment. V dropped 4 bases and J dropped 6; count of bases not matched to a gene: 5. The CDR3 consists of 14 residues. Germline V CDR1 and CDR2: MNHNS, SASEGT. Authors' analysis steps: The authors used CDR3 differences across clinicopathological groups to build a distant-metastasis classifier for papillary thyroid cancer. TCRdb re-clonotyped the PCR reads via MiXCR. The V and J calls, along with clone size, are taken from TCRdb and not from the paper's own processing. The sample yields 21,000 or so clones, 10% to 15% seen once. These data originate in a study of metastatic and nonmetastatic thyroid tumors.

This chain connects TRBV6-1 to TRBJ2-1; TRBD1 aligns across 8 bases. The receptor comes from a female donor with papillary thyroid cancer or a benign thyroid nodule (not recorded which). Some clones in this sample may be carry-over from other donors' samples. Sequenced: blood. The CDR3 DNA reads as TGTGCCAGCAGTGCGGGACAGGACCCCAATGAGCAGTTCTTC. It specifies CASSAGQDPNEQFF.